The present T cell receptor (beta chain) was sequenced within a study of T cells after yellow fever vaccination. General observations from the study: Researchers cautioned that FACS-sorted repertoires could harbor abundant clonotypes contaminating from the bulk population.

V lost 6 bases and J lost 6; bases outside the gene matches: 8. CDR3 length equals 15 residues. Germline CDR1 and CDR2: MNHEY and SVGEGT. Remarks on this clonotype: Antigen specificity is unknown.

Generation of TCR cDNA used 5'RACE template switching (which added a universal primer site and UMIs). Using its own MiXCR run on the 5' RACE reads, TCRdb lists one record per CDR3 protein. The sample has around 340,000 distinct CDR3 sequences; 8% to 10% are singletons. The sequence was collected from a man between 18 and 29 years old who received the YFV17D yellow fever vaccine. Sequenced here: PBMCs, sampled on the day of the first yellow fever vaccination. The V call is TRBV6-2 or TRBV6-3, the J call TRBJ2-1, with 10 nucleotides matching TRBD1. CDR3 DNA: TGTGCCAGCAGCCTGGGACAGGGGATACTCAATGAGCAGTTCTTC. Translating gives CASSLGQGILNEQFF.